This T cell receptor (beta chain) was sequenced in a study of shared clonotypes between healthy human individuals. An even split of each subset's genomic DNA across several immunoSEQ plates was performed. The table came from immunoSEQ multiplex PCR; TCRdb's copy has only in-frame clones and leaves some out. The sample comprises around 2,000,000 clones, over 85% of which are singletons, and about 1.1% rests with the top ten. The germline V gene encodes CDR1 MNHNY and CDR2 SVGAGI (reference sequence). The ends were cut back, 6 bases at V and 3 bases at J, with 21 bases in the middle. This CDR3 has 16 amino acids. CD45RO-negative cells were positively selected for CCR7, leaving out terminally differentiated effector memory CD45RA+ cells.

The TCR comes from a man younger than 35 in good health. What was sequenced was naive CD8+ T cells sorted from blood. The chain couples TRBV6-6 to TRBJ2-7, with no clear D. CDR3 nucleotide sequence: TGTGCCAGCAGCCCCACCATCCCCCTGGAGAACTACGAGCAGTACTTC. Its protein product is CASSPTIPLENYEQYF.